The T cell receptor beta chain described here comes from a study of a mutant IDH1 vaccine in newly diagnosed glioma. Study background: The treated population exhibited a male proportion of roughly 62%, a female proportion of roughly 40%, and a mean age of about 40 years. Study conclusions and caveats: Among top peripheral T cell clonotypes, changes seemed unrelated to pseudoprogression. Patients showed vaccine-induced immune responses at a rate of approximately 93%.

Germline V CDR1 and CDR2: LNHDA, SQIVND (reference sequence). This CDR3 has 18 amino acids. Unmatched junction bases numbered 10, after V lost 3 bases and J lost 1 base. Clones were read by immunoSEQ multiplex PCR, and TCRdb kept only the in-frame ones, dropping some. The sample consists of some 61,000 clones, roughly 83% of them appearing once. This clone showed up just once. As yet, its antigen is unknown. Sample time point: week 35, safety follow-up. Each dose of the vaccine consisted of 300 ug of mutant IDH1 20-mer peptide, with topical imiquimod. Patients were given eight vaccinations, scheduled in weeks 1, 3, 5, 7, 11, 15, 19 and 23.

The sequencing here drew on PBMCs, taken from a glioma patient whose treatment included an IDH1 peptide vaccine. The receptor's source is a young man with glioma. V and J are TRBV19 and TRBJ2-3, with 10 bases fitting TRBD1. The CDR3 sequence: CASSIAGTGVYRTDTQYF. CDR3 nucleotides: TGTGCCAGTAGTATTGCCGGGACAGGGGTTTATCGCACAGATACGCAGTATTTT.